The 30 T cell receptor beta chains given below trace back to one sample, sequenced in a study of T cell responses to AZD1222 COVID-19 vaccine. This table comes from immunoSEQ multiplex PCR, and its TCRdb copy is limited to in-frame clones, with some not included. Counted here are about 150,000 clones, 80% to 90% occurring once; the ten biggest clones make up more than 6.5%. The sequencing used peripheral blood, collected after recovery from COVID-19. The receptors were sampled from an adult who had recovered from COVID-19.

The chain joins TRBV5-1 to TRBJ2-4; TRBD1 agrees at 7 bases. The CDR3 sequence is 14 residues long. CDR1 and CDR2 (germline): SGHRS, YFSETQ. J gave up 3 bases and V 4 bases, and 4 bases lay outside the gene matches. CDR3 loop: CASSGTVGKNIQYF. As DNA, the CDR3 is TGCGCCAGCAGCGGGACAGTGGGCAAAAACATTCAGTACTTC.

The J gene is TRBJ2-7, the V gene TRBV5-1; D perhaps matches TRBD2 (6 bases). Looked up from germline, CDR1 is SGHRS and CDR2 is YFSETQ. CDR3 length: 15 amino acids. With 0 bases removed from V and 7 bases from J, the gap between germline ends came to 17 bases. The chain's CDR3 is CASSLAVRDSREQYF. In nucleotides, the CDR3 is TGCGCCAGCAGCTTGGCAGTCAGGGACTCCAGAGAGCAGTACTTC.

Here the CDR3 reads CASIGIGTEAFF. The CDR3 DNA sequence: TGTGCCAGCATAGGGATAGGCACTGAAGCTTTCTTT. The J gene is TRBJ1-1, the V gene TRBV3-1 (or the pseudogene TRBV3-2); D gene ambiguous. CDR1 LGHDT and CDR2 YNNKEL come from the germline V gene (reference sequence). V dropped 7 bases and J dropped 4 bases, with 10 bases sitting between them. This CDR3 has 12 amino acids.

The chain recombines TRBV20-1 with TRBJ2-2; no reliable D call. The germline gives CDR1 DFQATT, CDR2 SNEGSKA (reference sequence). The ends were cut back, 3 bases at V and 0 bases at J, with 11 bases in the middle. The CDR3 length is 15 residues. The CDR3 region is CSASGLGTNTGELFF. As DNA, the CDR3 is TGCAGTGCTAGTGGGCTGGGTACGAACACCGGGGAGCTGTTTTTT.

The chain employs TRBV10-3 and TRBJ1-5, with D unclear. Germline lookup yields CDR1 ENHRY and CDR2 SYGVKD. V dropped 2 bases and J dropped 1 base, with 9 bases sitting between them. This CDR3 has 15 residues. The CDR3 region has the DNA TGTGCCATCAGTGAGGTGACTGGGAGCAATCAGCCCCAGCATTTT. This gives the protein CAISEVTGSNQPQHF.

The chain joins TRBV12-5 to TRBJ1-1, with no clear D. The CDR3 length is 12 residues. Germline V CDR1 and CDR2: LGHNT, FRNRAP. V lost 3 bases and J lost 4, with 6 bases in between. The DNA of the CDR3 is TGTGCTAGTGGTTTCGGACTCACTGAAGCTTTCTTT. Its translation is CASGFGLTEAFF.

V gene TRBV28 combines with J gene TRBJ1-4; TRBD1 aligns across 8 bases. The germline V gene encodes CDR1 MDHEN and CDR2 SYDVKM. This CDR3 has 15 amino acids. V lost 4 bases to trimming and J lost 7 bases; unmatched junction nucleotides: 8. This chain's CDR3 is CASSSPTGAGEKLFF. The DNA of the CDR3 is TGTGCCAGCAGTTCGCCGACAGGGGCGGGTGAAAAACTGTTTTTT.

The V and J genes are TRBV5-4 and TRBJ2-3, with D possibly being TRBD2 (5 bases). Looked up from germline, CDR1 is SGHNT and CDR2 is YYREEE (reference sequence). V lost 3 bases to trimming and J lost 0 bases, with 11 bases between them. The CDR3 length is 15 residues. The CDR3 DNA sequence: TGTGCCAGCAGCTACAAGCGGTCTAGCACAGATACGCAGTATTTT. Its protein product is CASSYKRSSTDTQYF.

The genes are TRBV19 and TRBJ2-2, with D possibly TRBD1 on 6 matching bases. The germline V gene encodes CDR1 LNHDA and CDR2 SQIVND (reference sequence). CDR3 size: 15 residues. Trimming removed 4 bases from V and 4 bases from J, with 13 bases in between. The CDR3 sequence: CASSTTTGITGELFF. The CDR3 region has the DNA TGTGCCAGTAGTACAACCACAGGGATCACCGGGGAGCTGTTTTTT.

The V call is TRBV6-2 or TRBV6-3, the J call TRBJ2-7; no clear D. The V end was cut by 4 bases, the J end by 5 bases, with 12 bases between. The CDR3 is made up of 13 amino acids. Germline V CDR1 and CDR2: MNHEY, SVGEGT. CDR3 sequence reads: CASSFWGRDEQYF. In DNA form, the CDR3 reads TGTGCCAGCAGTTTTTGGGGAAGGGACGAGCAGTACTTC.

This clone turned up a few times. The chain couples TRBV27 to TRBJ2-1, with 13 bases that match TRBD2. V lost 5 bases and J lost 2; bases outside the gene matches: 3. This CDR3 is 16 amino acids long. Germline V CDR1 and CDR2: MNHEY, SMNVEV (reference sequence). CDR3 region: CASSPGTSGTYNEQFF. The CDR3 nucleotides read TGTGCCAGCAGTCCGGGGACTAGCGGGACCTACAATGAGCAGTTCTTC.

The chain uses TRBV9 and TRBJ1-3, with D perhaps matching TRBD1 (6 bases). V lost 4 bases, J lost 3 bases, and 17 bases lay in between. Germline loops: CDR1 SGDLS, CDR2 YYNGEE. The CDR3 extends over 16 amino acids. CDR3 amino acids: CASSPGEQGFGNTIYF. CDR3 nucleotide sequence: TGTGCCAGCAGCCCGGGGGAACAGGGATTTGGAAACACCATATATTTT.

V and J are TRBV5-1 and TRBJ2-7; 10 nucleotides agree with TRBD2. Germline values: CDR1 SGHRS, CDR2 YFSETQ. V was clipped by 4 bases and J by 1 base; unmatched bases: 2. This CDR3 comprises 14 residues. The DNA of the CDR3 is TGCGCCAGCAGCGTACTAGCGGGGTCCTACGAGCAGTACTTC. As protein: CASSVLAGSYEQYF.

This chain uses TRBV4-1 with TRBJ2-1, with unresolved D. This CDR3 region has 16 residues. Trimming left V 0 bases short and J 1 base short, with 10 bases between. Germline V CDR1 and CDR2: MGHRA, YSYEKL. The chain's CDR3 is CASSQDPARSYNEQFF. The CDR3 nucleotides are TGCGCCAGCAGCCAAGATCCCGCCCGTTCCTACAATGAGCAGTTCTTC.

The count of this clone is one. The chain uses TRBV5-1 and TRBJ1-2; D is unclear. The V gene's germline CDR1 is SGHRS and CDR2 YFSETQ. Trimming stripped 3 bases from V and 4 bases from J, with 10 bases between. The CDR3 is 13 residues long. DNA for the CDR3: TGCGCCAGCAGCTCTACAGATTCCTATGGCTACACCTTC. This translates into CASSSTDSYGYTF.

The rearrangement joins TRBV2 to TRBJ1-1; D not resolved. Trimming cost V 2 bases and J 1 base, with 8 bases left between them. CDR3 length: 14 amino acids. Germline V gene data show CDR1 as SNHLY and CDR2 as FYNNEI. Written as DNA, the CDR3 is TGTGCCAGCAGTGAACAGGCTGGGAACACTGAAGCTTTCTTT. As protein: CASSEQAGNTEAFF.

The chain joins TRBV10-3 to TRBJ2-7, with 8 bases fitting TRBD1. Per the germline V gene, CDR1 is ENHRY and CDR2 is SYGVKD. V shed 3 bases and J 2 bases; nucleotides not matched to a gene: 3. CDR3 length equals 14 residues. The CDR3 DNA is TGTGCCATCAGTGACGGGACAGGCGCCTACGAGCAGTACTTC. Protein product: CAISDGTGAYEQYF.

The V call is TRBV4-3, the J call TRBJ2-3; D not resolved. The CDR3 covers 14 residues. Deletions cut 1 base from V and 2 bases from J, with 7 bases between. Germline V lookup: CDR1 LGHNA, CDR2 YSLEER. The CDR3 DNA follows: TGCGCCAGCAGCCAAGCAGGCTACACAGATACGCAGTATTTT. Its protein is CASSQAGYTDTQYF.

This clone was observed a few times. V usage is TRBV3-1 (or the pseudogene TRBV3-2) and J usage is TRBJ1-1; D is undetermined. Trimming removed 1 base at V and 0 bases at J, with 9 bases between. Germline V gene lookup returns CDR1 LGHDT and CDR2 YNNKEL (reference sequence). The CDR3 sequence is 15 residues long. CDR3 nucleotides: TGTGCCAGCAGCCAAGCCGCAGCTTTGAACACTGAAGCTTTCTTT. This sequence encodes CASSQAAALNTEAFF.

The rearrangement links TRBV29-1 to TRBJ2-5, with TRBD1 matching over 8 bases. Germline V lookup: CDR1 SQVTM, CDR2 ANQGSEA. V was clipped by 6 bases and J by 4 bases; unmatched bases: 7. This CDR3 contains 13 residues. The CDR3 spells CSVGQTGGETQYF. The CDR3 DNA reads TGCAGCGTCGGCCAAACAGGGGGAGAGACCCAGTACTTC.

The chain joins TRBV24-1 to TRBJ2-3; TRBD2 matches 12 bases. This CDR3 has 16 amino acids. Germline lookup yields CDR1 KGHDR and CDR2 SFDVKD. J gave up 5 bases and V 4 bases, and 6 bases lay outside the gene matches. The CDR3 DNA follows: TGTGCCACCAGTGACCCTAGCGGGAGGGCCAAAGATACGCAGTATTTT. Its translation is CATSDPSGRAKDTQYF.

CDR3 amino acids: CASSLGAEDKKNTEAFF. For the CDR3, the DNA is TGTGCCAGCAGCTTAGGCGCGGAAGACAAGAAGAACACTGAAGCTTTCTTT. The chain is built from TRBV7-2 and TRBJ1-1, with no clear D. Germline V CDR1 and CDR2: SGHTA, FQGNSA. There are 17 residues in the CDR3. Trimming stripped 1 base from V and 1 base from J, with 16 bases between. Together with reference TRBV7-2 and TRBJ1-1, the CDR3 gives the full variable domain: GAGVSQSPSNKVTEKGKDVELRCDPISGHTALYWYRQSLGQGLEFLIYFQGNSAPDKSGLPSDRFSAERTGGSVSTLTIQRTQQEDSAVYLCASSLGAEDKKNTEAFFGQGTRLTVV.

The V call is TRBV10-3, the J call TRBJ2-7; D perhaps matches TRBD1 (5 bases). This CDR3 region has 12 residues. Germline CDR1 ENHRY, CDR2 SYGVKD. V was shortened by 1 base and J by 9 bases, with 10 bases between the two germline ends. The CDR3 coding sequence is TGTGCCATCAGTGAGTTCAGGGAAGGGCAGTACTTC. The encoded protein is CAISEFREGQYF.

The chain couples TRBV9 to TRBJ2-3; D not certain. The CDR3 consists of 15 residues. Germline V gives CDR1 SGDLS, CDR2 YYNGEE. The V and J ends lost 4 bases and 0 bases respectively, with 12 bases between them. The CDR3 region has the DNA TGTGCCAGCAGCCAACTCGCGGCTAGCACAGATACGCAGTATTTT. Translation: CASSQLAASTDTQYF.

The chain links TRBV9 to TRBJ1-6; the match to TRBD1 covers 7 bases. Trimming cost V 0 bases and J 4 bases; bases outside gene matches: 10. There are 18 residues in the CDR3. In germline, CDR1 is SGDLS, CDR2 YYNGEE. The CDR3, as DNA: TGTGCCAGCAGCGTAGATATCCGGGCAGGGGGTTATAATTCACCCCTCCACTTT. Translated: CASSVDIRAGGYNSPLHF.

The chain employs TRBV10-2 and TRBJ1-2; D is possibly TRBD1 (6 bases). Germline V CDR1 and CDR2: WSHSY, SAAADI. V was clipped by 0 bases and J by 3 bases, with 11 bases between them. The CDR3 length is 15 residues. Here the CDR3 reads CASSESGGLYYGYTF. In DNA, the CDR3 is TGCGCCAGCAGTGAGTCCGGGGGCCTTTACTATGGCTACACCTTC.

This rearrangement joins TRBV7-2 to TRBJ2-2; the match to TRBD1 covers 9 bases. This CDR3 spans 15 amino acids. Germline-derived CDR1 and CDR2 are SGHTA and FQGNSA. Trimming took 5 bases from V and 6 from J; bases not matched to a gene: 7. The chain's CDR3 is CASSPQGAGSGELFF. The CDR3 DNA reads TGTGCCAGCAGCCCACAGGGGGCGGGTTCCGGGGAGCTGTTTTTT.

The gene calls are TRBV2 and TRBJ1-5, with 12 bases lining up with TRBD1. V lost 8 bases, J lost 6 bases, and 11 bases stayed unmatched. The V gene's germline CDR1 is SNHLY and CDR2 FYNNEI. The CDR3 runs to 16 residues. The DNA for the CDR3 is TGTGCCAGCCGAAACCGAGGGACAGGGGGCGTTCAGCCCCAGCATTTT. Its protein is CASRNRGTGGVQPQHF. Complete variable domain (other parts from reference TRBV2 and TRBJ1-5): EPEVTQTPSHQVTQMGQEVILRCVPISNHLYFYWYRQILGQKVEFLVSFYNNEISEKSEIFDDQFSVERPDGSNFTLKIRSTKLEDSAMYFCASRNRGTGGVQPQHFGDGTRLSIL.

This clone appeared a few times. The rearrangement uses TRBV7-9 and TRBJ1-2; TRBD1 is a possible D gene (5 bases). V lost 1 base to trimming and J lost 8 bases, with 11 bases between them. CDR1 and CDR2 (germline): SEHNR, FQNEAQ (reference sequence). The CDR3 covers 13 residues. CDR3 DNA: TGTGCCAGCAGCTTAGAAATGGGGCGCGGCTACACCTTC. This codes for CASSLEMGRGYTF.

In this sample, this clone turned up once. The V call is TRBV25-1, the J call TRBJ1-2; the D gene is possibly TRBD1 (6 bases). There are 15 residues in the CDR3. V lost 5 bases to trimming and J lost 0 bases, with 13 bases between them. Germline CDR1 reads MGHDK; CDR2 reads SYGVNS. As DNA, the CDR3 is TGTGCCAGCAGTTCGCCGGGACACTCTAACTATGGCTACACCTTC. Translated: CASSSPGHSNYGYTF.